This TCR beta chain originates from a study of human T cells and chemical hapten exposure. Background on the study: For sensitization, 2% DPC was applied to an approximately 2 cm by approximately 2 cm patch of upper inner arm skin. A mostly female patient group had alopecia areata, totalis or universalis.

Time point described: patch test 1, 2 weeks after DPC sensitization. Treatment defined: therapeutic diphenylcyclopropenone sensitization with weekly scalp DPC. Separate cDNA molecules received unique molecular identifiers, which the library attached to them. TCRdb fed the RACE reads into MiXCR, producing one record per CDR3 protein. The sample lists 95,000 or so distinct CDR3 sequences, under 12% occurring once. This CDR3 is built from 14 residues. CDR1 is PRHDT, CDR2 FYEKMQ, per germline (reference sequence). The ends were cut back, 5 bases at V and 3 bases at J, with 13 bases in the middle. The material sequenced was whole blood, taken in connection with sensitization to the hapten diphenylcyclopropenone (DPC). This clonotype was obtained from a middle-aged man with alopecia areata. Some clones in this sample may be carry-over from other donors' samples. The chain carries TRBV13 and TRBJ1-1, with D hard to call. CDR3 sequence reads: CASSPVGGHTEAFF. In nucleotides, the CDR3 is TGTGCCAGCAGCCCCGTCGGCGGACACACTGAAGCTTTCTTT.